These T cell receptor beta chains were read from a single sample in a study of T cell responses to AZD1222 COVID-19 vaccine. Clones were read by immunoSEQ multiplex PCR, and TCRdb kept only the in-frame ones, dropping some. The sample carries under 130,000 clones, 90% to 95% recorded once. The sample was peripheral blood, taken on day 0 of AZD1222 vaccination. The receptors were gathered from an adult in good health. The CDR3 runs from the conserved cysteine through the conserved F or W. A D gene is named only where the DNA matches it firmly. Some rows have no size entry. The others give once, few or many, or a class for an expanded clone.

v_gene: TRBV2; d_gene: .; j_gene: TRBJ1-1; abundance: .; CDR3aa: CASLSGWGHGGNTEAFF; CDR3nt: TGTGCCAGCCTCTCAGGGTGGGGGCATGGAGGGAACACTGAAGCTTTCTTT
v_gene: TRBV27; d_gene: TRBD2; j_gene: TRBJ2-3; abundance: .; CDR3aa: CASTRLAGLDTQYF; CDR3nt: TGTGCCAGCACCCGGCTAGCGGGACTCGATACGCAGTATTTT
v_gene: TRBV30; d_gene: .; j_gene: TRBJ1-5; abundance: .; CDR3aa: CAWGSQGRGQPQHF; CDR3nt: TGTGCCTGGGGATCCCAGGGGCGAGGTCAGCCCCAGCATTTT
v_gene: TRBV19; d_gene: .; j_gene: TRBJ1-1; abundance: .; CDR3aa: CASSPAGSMNTEAFF; CDR3nt: TGTGCCAGTAGTCCGGCAGGGAGCATGAACACTGAAGCTTTCTTT
v_gene: TRBV11-2; d_gene: .; j_gene: TRBJ2-5; abundance: .; CDR3aa: CASSHPGNEETQYF; CDR3nt: TGTGCCAGCAGCCATCCCGGGAACGAAGAGACCCAGTACTTC
v_gene: TRBV7-9; d_gene: .; j_gene: TRBJ1-3; abundance: .; CDR3aa: CASSLRQLTTGDTIYF; CDR3nt: TGTGCCAGCAGCCTGAGACAGTTGACGACCGGGGACACCATATATTTT
v_gene: TRBV5-6; d_gene: .; j_gene: TRBJ2-2; abundance: once; CDR3aa: CASRGDSHAGTGELFF; CDR3nt: TGTGCCAGCAGAGGGGACAGCCACGCGGGGACCGGGGAGCTGTTTTTT
v_gene: TRBV19; d_gene: .; j_gene: TRBJ1-2; abundance: .; CDR3aa: CASSSPSLKGGTYGYTF; CDR3nt: TGTGCCAGTAGTAGCCCCTCGCTTAAGGGGGGGACCTATGGCTACACCTTC
v_gene: TRBV21-1; d_gene: .; j_gene: TRBJ1-1; abundance: .; CDR3aa: CASSIREGSAFF; CDR3nt: TGTGCCAGCAGCATTAGGGAGGGGTCGGCTTTCTTT
v_gene: TRBV5-1; d_gene: TRBD1; j_gene: TRBJ1-1; abundance: .; CDR3aa: CASSLGGTVNTEAFF; CDR3nt: TGCGCCAGCAGCTTGGGGGGGACAGTGAACACTGAAGCTTTCTTT
v_gene: TRBV25-1; d_gene: .; j_gene: TRBJ2-1; abundance: .; CDR3aa: CASSEGFEQFF; CDR3nt: TGTGCCAGCAGTGAAGGGTTTGAGCAGTTCTTC
v_gene: TRBV9; d_gene: .; j_gene: TRBJ1-3; abundance: .; CDR3aa: CASSLSSGNTIYF; CDR3nt: TGTGCCAGCAGCCTCTCGTCTGGAAACACCATATATTTT